What follows describes a single T cell receptor beta chain. The sample comes from a study of blood T cell repertoires in COVID-19. On the study more broadly: Material from acute and convalescent COVID-19 was sourced from the United States, Italy and Spain. T cells, B-cell-depleted T cells, or PBMCs supplied cDNA or gDNA.

As processed by the authors: Amplification with reference gene primers provided the estimates of nucleated cell counts. Sequencing was performed with immunoSEQ multiplex PCR; in TCRdb, only in-frame clones are kept and a portion is missing. The V and J calls and clone size come from that table; D and trimming were worked out from the DNA. The sample includes hundreds of thousands of clones, approximately 81% of them seen just once. The receptor's source is a young woman with acute or convalescent COVID-19. Sequences were obtained from peripheral blood.

The CDR3 DNA reads TGTGCCAGCAGCTTATTTCCGGAACAGCCCACCTTC. Its protein product is CASSLFPEQPTF. The chain recombines TRBV7-2 with TRBJ1-2; no clear D. Trimming took 2 bases from V and 13 from J, leaving 14 bases between them. The CDR3 loop spans 12 amino acids. CDR1 and CDR2 (germline): SGHTA, FQGNSA. The variable domain in full, with the rest retrieved from reference TRBV7-2 and TRBJ1-2, is GAGVSQSPSNKVTEKGKDVELRCDPISGHTALYWYRQSLGQGLEFLIYFQGNSAPDKSGLPSDRFSAERTGGSVSTLTIQRTQQEDSAVYLCASSLFPEQPTFGSGTRLTVV.